The next 21 T cell receptor beta chains were all read from a single sample in a study of metastatic and nonmetastatic thyroid tumors. Patients had received no treatment of any kind before thyroid surgery. Via MiXCR, TCRdb re-called the PCR reads. Of about 22,000 clones in the sample, 30% to 40% are singletons; the top ten hold around a fifth. The sequenced material came from blood. The receptors were gathered from a male donor with papillary thyroid cancer or a benign thyroid nodule (not recorded which). Some clones in this sample may be carry-over from other donors' samples.

The chain uses TRBV5-1 and TRBJ2-7; D is unresolved. The CDR3 contains 14 residues. The germline V and J ends were trimmed by 0 bases and 3 bases, with 10 bases remaining between them. The germline CDR1 and CDR2 sequences are SGHRS and YFSETQ. The CDR3 sequence is CASSLVACSYEQYF. CDR3 coding DNA: TGCGCCAGCAGCTTGGTGGCGTGCAGCTACGAGCAGTACTTC.

The rearrangement joins TRBV28 to TRBJ2-1; 8 bases agree with TRBD2. Unmatched junction bases numbered 9, after V lost 6 bases and J lost 2 bases. This CDR3 contains 16 residues. Per the germline V gene, CDR1 is MDHEN and CDR2 is SYDVKM. This CDR3 is CASRPGNSGTYNEQFF. The CDR3 nucleotides are TGTGCCAGCAGGCCGGGGAATAGCGGGACCTACAATGAGCAGTTCTTC.

The V call is TRBV15, the J call TRBJ2-7, with D maybe TRBD2 (6 bases). Trimming cost V 8 bases and J 0 bases, with 17 bases left between them. Germline CDR1 is LNHNV and CDR2 is YYDKDF (reference sequence). The CDR3 totals 15 residues. The CDR3 loop reads CATQPRRGSSYEQYF. CDR3 DNA: TGTGCCACCCAACCCCGTCGGGGGAGCTCCTACGAGCAGTACTTC.

This clone was observed a handful of times. This chain links TRBV6-1 with TRBJ1-1, with unresolved D. The CDR3 sequence is 14 residues long. V was cut by 6 bases and J by 1 base, with 12 bases left in between. The germline CDR1 and CDR2 sequences are MNHNS and SASEGT. CDR3 nucleotides: TGTGCCAGCAGACCAAAGGCCGGGAACACTGAAGCTTTCTTT. Translating it yields CASRPKAGNTEAFF.

This clone appeared once. The chain combines TRBV7-6 with TRBJ1-5; 9 bases map to TRBD1. This CDR3 is 15 amino acids long. The V and J ends lost 3 bases and 1 base, in that order; junction bases with no gene match: 1. Germline loops: CDR1 SGHVS, CDR2 FNYEAQ. The CDR3 loop reads CASSLGQGSNQPQHF. The CDR3 region has the DNA TGTGCCAGCAGCTTGGGACAGGGAAGCAATCAGCCCCAGCATTTT.

The chain joins TRBV3-1 to TRBJ2-7, with 9 positions matching TRBD2. Looked up from germline, CDR1 is LGHDT and CDR2 is YNNKEL (reference sequence). The CDR3 contains 16 residues. Trimming at V came to 3 bases and at J to 1 base, leaving 7 bases not matched to a gene. The CDR3 region is CASSHFGGRVSYEQYF. DNA of the CDR3: TGTGCCAGCAGCCATTTTGGCGGGAGGGTTTCCTACGAGCAGTACTTC.

The genes are TRBV11-1 and TRBJ2-1; TRBD1 is a possible D gene (6 bases). The CDR3 extends over 12 amino acids. The germline V gene has CDR1 SGHAT and CDR2 FQDESV (reference sequence). V dropped 3 bases and J dropped 9 bases, with 9 bases sitting between them. The CDR3 DNA reads TGTGCCAGCAGCTTTTCAGGGGCTGAGCAGTTCTTC. This gives the protein CASSFSGAEQFF.

This clone appeared many times. Just one base apart from a much larger clone, this may be a read error. Because the CDR3 is missing its conserved closing phenylalanine or tryptophan, this is likely a read error. The gene calls are TRBV20-1 and TRBJ2-1; either TRBD1 or TRBD2 may supply D (5 bases each). Trimming took off 7 bases at V and 3 bases at J, with 10 bases between the two ends. The germline V gene encodes CDR1 DFQATT and CDR2 SNEGSKA (reference sequence). The CDR3 spans 12 residues. In DNA form, the CDR3 reads TGCAGTGGGAGGACAAACTACAATGAGCAGTTCGTC. Its translation is CSGRTNYNEQFV.

The CDR3 DNA reads as TGTGCCAGCCGGACAGAGTTGAACACTGAAGCTTTCTTT. The encoded protein is CASRTELNTEAFF. The chain combines TRBV2 with TRBJ1-1; D is possibly TRBD1 (6 bases). This CDR3 has 13 residues. The germline gives CDR1 SNHLY, CDR2 FYNNEI. The V and J ends lost 8 bases and 0 bases respectively, with 10 bases between them.

As regards this clone: A read error may account for a junction end that differs from germline. This sequence joins TRBV3-1 and TRBJ1-6, with D possibly TRBD1 on 5 matching bases. This CDR3 is built from 16 residues. Germline CDR1 LGHDT, CDR2 YNNKEL (reference sequence). CDR3 residues: CASSPREGPYNSPLHF. In DNA, the CDR3 is TGTGCCAGTAGCCCCCGCGAGGGACCTTATAATTCACCCCTCCACTTT.

The CDR3 loop is CATVGSRYEQYF. As DNA, the CDR3 is TGTGCCACTGTAGGGAGCCGCTACGAGCAGTACTTC. This chain joins TRBV19 and TRBJ2-7, with D perhaps matching TRBD2 (5 bases). The CDR3 extends over 12 amino acids. Trimming took 10 bases from V and 3 from J, leaving 13 bases between them. CDR1 is LNHDA and CDR2 is SQIVND in the germline V gene (reference sequence).

The chain uses TRBV19 and TRBJ2-5; D is possibly TRBD2 (5 bases). Per germline, CDR1 LNHDA and CDR2 SQIVND (reference sequence). The germline V and J ends were trimmed by 5 bases and 1 base, with 8 bases remaining between them. The CDR3 contains 13 residues. The CDR3 sequence is CASSLGSQETQYF. Written as DNA, the CDR3 is TGTGCCAGTAGTTTGGGGAGCCAAGAGACCCAGTACTTC.

This clone was detected many times. This chain joins TRBV7-9 and TRBJ1-5; D uncertain. CDR1 and CDR2 (germline): SEHNR, FQNEAQ (reference sequence). The CDR3 spans 13 residues. V lost 7 bases and J 1 base, leaving 8 bases between the germline ends. CDR3 nucleotides: TGTGCCAGCACCCGGGGAAGCAATCAGCCCCAGCATTTT. Translation gives CASTRGSNQPQHF.

This sequence joins TRBV7-2 and TRBJ2-1; D may be TRBD2 (5 bases). The germline V gene has CDR1 SGHTA and CDR2 FQGNSA. V gave up 4 bases and J gave up 6 bases, with 16 bases separating them. This CDR3 has 15 amino acids. The CDR3 protein is CASSSTRASGNEQFF. In nucleotides, the CDR3 is TGTGCCAGCAGCTCTACGCGGGCTTCAGGCAATGAGCAGTTCTTC.

Only a few counts were recorded for this clone. The chain combines TRBV7-3 with TRBJ1-2; D is ambiguous. The ends were cut back, 5 bases at V and 2 bases at J, with 9 bases in the middle. Germline CDR1 is SGHTA and CDR2 is FQGTGA. The CDR3 runs to 13 residues. The CDR3 region is CASSQEVNYGYTF. The CDR3 DNA is TGTGCCAGCAGCCAGGAAGTGAACTATGGCTACACCTTC.

V usage is TRBV15 and J usage is TRBJ2-2; 8 nucleotides align to TRBD2. CDR1 LNHNV and CDR2 YYDKDF come from the germline V gene (reference sequence). This CDR3 is built from 20 residues. V gave up 0 bases and J gave up 6 bases; unmatched junction bases: 18. CDR3 DNA sequence: TGTGCCACCAGCAGAGATAGATGGAGGCGGGAGGAAGGGTCCGCCGGGGAGCTGTTTTTT. Encoded protein: CATSRDRWRREEGSAGELFF.

The chain joins TRBV28 to TRBJ2-1; D may correspond to TRBD1 or TRBD2 (5 bases each). The V and J ends lost 6 bases and 6 bases respectively, with 18 bases between them. The CDR3 runs to 15 residues. Germline V CDR1 and CDR2: MDHEN, SYDVKM. The CDR3: CASRTPGPGRNEQFF. CDR3 nucleotides: TGTGCCAGCAGAACACCGGGACCCGGTCGCAATGAGCAGTTCTTC.

Only a few counts were recorded for this clone. This chain links TRBV19 with TRBJ1-2; tentative D call: TRBD1 (6 bases). The CDR3 loop spans 13 amino acids. V was pared by 7 bases and J by 3 bases, with 12 bases between. CDR1 and CDR2 from the germline V gene are LNHDA and SQIVND (reference sequence). The CDR3 loop reads CASIQGADYGYTF. As DNA, the CDR3 is TGTGCCAGTATACAGGGCGCGGACTATGGCTACACCTTC.

This clone was detected many times. A read error is possible here, since a much larger clone lies one base away. The chain is built from TRBV11-3 and TRBJ2-1, with D uncertain. The CDR3 spans 12 residues. Trimming left V 5 bases short and J 7 bases short, with 9 bases between. Looked up from germline, CDR1 is SGHNT and CDR2 is YENEEA. CDR3 in amino acids: CASSADRNEQFF. In DNA, the CDR3 is TGTGCCAGCAGCGCCGATCGAAATGAGCAGTTCTTC.

In its sample, this clone was seen a few times. This sequence joins TRBV27 and TRBJ2-7; 9 nucleotides align to TRBD1. J lost 1 base, V lost 5 bases, and 3 bases had no gene match. The length of the CDR3 is 14 residues. Germline loops: CDR1 MNHEY, CDR2 SMNVEV (reference sequence). In nucleotides, the CDR3 is TGTGCCAGCAGTGGACAGGGGTCATCCTACGAGCAGTACTTC. It specifies CASSGQGSSYEQYF.

This clone has a count of ten or more. V gene TRBV6-5 combines with J gene TRBJ2-3, with D maybe TRBD1 (5 bases). From germline, CDR1 is MNHEY and CDR2 SVGAGI. The CDR3 runs 17 residues. The V gene lost 8 bases and the J gene lost 2 bases, with 23 bases spanning the gap. CDR3 in DNA: TGTGCCAGCCGCCAGGGAAGGCGCGATAAATCCACAGATACGCAGTATTTT. Protein sequence: CASRQGRRDKSTDTQYF.